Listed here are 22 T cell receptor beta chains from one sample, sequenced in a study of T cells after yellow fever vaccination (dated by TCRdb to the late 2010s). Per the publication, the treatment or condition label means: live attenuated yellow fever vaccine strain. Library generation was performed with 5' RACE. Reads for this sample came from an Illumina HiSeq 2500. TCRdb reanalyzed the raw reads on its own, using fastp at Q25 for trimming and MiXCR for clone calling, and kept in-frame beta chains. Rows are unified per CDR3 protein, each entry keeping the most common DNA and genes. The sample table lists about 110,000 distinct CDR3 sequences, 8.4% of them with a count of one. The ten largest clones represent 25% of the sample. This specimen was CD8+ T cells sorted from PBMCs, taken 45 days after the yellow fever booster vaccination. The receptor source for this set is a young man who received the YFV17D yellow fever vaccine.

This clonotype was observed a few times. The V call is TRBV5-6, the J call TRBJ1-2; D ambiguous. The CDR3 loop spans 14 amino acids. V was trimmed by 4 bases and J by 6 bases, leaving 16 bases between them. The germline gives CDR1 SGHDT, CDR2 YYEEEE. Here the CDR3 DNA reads TGTGCCAGCAGCGGGGTGGGTTCTCAGAATGGCTACACCTTC. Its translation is CASSGVGSQNGYTF.

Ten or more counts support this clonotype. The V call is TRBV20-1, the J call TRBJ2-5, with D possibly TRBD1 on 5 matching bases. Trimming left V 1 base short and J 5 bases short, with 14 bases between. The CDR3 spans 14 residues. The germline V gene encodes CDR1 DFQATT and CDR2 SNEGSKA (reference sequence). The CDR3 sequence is CSARGRVNRETQYF. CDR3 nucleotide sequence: TGCAGTGCTAGAGGTCGGGTGAACAGGGAGACCCAGTACTTC.

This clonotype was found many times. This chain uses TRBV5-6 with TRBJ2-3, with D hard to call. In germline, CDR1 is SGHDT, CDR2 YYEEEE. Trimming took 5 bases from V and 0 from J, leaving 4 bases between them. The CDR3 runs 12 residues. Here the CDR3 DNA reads TGTGCCAGCAGTATAAGCACAGATACGCAGTATTTT. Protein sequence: CASSISTDTQYF.

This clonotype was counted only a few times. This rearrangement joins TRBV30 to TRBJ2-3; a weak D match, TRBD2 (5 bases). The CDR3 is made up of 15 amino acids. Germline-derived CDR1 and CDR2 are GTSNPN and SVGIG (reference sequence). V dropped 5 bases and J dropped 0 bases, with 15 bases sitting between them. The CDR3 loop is CAWGSIGLSTDTQYF. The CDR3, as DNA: TGTGCCTGGGGCTCCATTGGACTCAGCACAGATACGCAGTATTTT.

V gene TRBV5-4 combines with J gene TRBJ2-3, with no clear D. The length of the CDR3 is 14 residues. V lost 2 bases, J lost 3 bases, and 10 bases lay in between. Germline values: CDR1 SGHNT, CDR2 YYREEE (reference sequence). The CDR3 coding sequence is TGTGCCAGCAGCTTTAGGGCCGGGACAGATACGCAGTATTTT. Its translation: CASSFRAGTDTQYF.

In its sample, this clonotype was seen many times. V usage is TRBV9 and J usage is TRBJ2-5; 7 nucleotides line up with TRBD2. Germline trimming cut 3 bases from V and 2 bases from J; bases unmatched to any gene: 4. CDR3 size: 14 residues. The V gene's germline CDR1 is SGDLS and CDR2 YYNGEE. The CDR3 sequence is CASSASGRQETQYF. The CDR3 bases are TGTGCCAGCAGCGCTAGCGGAAGGCAAGAGACCCAGTACTTC. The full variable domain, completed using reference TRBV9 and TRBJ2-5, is DSGVTQTPKHLITATGQRVTLRCSPRSGDLSVYWYQQSLDQGLQFLIQYYNGEERAKGNILERFSAQQFPDLHSELNLSSLELGDSALYFCASSASGRQETQYFGPGTRLLVL.

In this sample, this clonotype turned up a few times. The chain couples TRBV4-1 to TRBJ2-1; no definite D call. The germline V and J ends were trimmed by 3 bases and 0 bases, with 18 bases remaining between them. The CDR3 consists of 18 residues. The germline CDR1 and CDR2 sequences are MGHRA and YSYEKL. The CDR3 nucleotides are TGCGCCAGCAGCCATAGTGTGTCAGACCCAAGCTCCTACAATGAGCAGTTCTTC. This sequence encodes CASSHSVSDPSSYNEQFF.

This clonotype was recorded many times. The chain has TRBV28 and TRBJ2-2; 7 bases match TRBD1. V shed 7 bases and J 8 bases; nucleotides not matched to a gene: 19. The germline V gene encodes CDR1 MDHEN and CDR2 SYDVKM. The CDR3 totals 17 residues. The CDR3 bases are TGTGCCAGCAATTCCCCCGGGACAGCCTCAACCGGGGGGGAGCTGTTTTTT. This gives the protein CASNSPGTASTGGELFF.

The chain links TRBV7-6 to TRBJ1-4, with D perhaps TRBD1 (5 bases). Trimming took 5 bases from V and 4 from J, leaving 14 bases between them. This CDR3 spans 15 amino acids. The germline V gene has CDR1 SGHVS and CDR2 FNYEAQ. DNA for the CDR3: TGTGCCAGCAGCCCTCGCTCGGGGGATAATGAAAAACTGTTTTTT. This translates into CASSPRSGDNEKLFF.

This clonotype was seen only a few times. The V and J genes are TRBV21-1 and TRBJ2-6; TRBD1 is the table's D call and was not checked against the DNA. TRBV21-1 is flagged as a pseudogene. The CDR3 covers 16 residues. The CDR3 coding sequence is TGTGCCAGCAGCAAAGAAGGGGCTCCCGGGGCCAACGTCCTGACTTTC. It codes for CASSKEGAPGANVLTF.

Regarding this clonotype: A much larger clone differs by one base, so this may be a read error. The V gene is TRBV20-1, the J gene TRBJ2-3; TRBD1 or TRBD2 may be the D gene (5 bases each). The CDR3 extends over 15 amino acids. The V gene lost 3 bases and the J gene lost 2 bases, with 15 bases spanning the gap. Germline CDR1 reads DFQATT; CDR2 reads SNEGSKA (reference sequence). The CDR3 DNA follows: TGCAGTGCTAGGTCCGGGGCCGACCCCACAGATACGCAGTATTTT. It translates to CSARSGADPTDTQYF.

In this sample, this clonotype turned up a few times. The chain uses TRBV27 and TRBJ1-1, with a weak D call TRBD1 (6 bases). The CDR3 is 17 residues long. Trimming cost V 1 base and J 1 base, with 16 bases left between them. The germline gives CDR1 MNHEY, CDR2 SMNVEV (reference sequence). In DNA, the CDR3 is TGTGCCAGCAGTTTATATGGGTCGGCAGGGGCGAACACTGAAGCTTTCTTT. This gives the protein CASSLYGSAGANTEAFF.

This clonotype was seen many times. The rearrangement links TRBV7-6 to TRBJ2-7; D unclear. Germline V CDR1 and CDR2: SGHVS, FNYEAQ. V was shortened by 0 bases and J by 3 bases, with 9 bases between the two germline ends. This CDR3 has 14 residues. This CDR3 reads CASSLAGSSYEQYF. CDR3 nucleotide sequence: TGTGCCAGCAGCTTAGCAGGGTCGAGCTACGAGCAGTACTTC.

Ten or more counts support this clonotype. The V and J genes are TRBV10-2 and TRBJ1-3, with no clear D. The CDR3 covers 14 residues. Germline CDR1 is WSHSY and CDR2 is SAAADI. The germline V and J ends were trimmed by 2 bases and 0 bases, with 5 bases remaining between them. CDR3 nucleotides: TGCGCCAGCAGTGAGACCATCTCTGGAAACACCATATATTTT. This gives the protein CASSETISGNTIYF.

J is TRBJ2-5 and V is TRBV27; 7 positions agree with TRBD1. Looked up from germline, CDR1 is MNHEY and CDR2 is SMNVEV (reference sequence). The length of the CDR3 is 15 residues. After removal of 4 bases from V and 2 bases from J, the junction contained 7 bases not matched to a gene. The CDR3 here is CASSSAPGGQETQYF. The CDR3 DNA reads TGTGCCAGCAGTTCCGCCCCAGGGGGTCAAGAGACCCAGTACTTC.

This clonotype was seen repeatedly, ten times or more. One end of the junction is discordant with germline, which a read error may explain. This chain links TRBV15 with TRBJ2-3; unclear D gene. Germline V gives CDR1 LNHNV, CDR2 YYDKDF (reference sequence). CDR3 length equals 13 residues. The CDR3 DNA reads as TGTGCCACCAGCGGAGACCGCACAGATACGCAGTATTTT. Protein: CATSGDRTDTQYF.

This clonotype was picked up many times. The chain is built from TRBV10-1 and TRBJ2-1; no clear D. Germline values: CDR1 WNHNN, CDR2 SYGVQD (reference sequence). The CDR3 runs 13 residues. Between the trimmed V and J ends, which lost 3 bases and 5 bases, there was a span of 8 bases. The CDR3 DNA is TGCGCCAGCAGTGAAGGGCCAAACAATGAGCAGTTCTTC. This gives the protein CASSEGPNNEQFF.

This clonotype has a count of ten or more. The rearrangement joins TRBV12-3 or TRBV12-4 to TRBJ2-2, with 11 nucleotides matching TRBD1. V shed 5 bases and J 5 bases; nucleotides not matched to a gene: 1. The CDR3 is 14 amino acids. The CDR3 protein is CASSGDRGTGELFF. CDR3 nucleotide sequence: TGTGCCAGCAGTGGGGACAGGGGGACCGGGGAGCTGTTTTTT.

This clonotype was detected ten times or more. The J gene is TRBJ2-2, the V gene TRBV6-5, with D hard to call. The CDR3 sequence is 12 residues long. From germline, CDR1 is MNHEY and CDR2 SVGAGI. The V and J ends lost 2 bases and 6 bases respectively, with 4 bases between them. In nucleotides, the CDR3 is TGTGCCAGCAGTTACAGTCCCGGGGAGCTGTTTTTT. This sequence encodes CASSYSPGELFF.

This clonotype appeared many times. CDR3 loop: CASSVLAGRYNEQFF. The CDR3 DNA follows: TGTGCCAGCAGTGTACTAGCGGGGAGATACAATGAGCAGTTCTTC. This chain joins TRBV6-5 and TRBJ2-1; TRBD2 aligns across 10 bases. Germline lookup yields CDR1 MNHEY and CDR2 SVGAGI. Trimming took 5 bases from V and 4 from J; bases not matched to a gene: 5. CDR3 length equals 15 residues.

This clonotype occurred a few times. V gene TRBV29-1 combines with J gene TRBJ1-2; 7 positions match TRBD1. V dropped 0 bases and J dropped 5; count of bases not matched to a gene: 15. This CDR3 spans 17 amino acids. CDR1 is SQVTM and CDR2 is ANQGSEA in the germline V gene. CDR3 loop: CSVEDRGARDSPYGYTF. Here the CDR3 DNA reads TGCAGCGTTGAAGATAGGGGGGCGAGGGACAGTCCTTATGGCTACACCTTC.

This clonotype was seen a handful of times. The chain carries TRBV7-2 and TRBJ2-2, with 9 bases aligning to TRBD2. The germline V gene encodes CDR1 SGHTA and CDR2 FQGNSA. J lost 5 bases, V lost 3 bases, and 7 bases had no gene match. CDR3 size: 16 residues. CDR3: CASSFVAGEGTGELFF. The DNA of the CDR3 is TGTGCCAGCAGCTTTGTAGCGGGAGAAGGGACCGGGGAGCTGTTTTTT.